What follows describes a single TCR beta chain. Its target is unknown. These data come from a study of cytomegalovirus exposure and HLA in healthy donors. Study-level findings and limits: Reports indicate that TCR beta sequences accurately predicted the HLA-A and HLA-B alleles of most subjects.

Vbeta (60) and Jbeta (13) primers were used in the PCR. Produced via immunoSEQ multiplex PCR; TCRdb's table is partial and in-frame only. The sample has about 200,000 clones; about four fifths are singletons. V was pared by 2 bases and J by 5 bases, with 3 bases of the junction left unmatched. The CDR3 has 15 residues. Germline CDR1 is GTSNPN and CDR2 is SVGIG (reference sequence). This sequence was found in a girl aged 10 to 17 in good health and CMV-seropositive. The sequencing input was PBMCs. The genes are TRBV30 and TRBJ2-1, with 13 bases lining up with TRBD2. This CDR3 is CAWSPTSGGNNEQFF. The CDR3 nucleotides read TGTGCCTGGAGTCCGACTAGCGGGGGGAACAATGAGCAGTTCTTC.